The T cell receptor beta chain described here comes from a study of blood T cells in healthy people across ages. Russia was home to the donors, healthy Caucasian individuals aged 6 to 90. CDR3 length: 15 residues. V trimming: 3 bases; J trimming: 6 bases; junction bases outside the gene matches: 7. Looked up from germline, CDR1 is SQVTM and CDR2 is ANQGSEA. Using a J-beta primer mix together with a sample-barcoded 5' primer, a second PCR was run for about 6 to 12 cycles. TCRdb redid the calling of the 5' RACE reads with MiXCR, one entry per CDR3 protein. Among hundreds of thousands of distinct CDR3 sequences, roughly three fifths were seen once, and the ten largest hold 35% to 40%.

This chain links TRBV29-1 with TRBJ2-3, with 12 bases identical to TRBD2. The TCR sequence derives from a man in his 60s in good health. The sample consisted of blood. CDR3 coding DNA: TGCAGCGTTGAGGGGTCAGGGACTAGCGGGGATACGCAGTATTTT. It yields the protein CSVEGSGTSGDTQYF.